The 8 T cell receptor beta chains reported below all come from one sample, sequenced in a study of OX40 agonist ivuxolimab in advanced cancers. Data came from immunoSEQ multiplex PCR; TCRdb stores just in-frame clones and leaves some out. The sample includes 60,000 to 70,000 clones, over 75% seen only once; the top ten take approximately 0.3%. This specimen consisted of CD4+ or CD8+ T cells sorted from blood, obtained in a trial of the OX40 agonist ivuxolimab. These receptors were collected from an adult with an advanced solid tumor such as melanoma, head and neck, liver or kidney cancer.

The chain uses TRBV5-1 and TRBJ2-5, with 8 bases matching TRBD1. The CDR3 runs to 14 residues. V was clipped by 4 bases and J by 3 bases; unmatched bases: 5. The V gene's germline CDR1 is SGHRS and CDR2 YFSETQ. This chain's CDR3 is CASSPGTGKETQYF. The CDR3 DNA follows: TGCGCCAGCAGCCCAGGGACAGGCAAAGAGACCCAGTACTTC.

CDR3 sequence (DNA): TGCGCCAGCAGCCAAGATTACTCAAACTACAATGAGCAGTTCTTC. Protein: CASSQDYSNYNEQFF. The rearrangement uses TRBV4-1 and TRBJ2-1; D remains unclear. Germline loops: CDR1 MGHRA, CDR2 YSYEKL. The CDR3 runs 15 residues. V gave up 0 bases and J gave up 3 bases, with 9 bases separating them.

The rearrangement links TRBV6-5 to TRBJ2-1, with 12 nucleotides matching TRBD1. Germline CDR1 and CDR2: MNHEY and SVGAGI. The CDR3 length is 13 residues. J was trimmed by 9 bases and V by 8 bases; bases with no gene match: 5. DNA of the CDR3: TGTGCCAGCCAAGGGGACAGGGGGCTTGAGCAGTTCTTC. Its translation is CASQGDRGLEQFF.

As DNA, the CDR3 is TGTGCCAGCAAAAGACAGGGTGCGGAGACCCAGTACTTC. Amino acids: CASKRQGAETQYF. This rearrangement joins TRBV28 to TRBJ2-5; 7 bases agree with TRBD1. Germline CDR1 is MDHEN and CDR2 is SYDVKM. V gave up 7 bases and J gave up 5 bases; unmatched junction bases: 7. This CDR3 spans 13 amino acids.

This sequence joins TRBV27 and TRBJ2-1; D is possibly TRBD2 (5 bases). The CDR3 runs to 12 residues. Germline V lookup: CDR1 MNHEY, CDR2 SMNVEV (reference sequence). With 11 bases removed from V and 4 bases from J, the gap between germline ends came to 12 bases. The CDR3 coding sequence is TGTGCCGCCGCCGGGGTTTACAATGAGCAGTTCTTC. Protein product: CAAAGVYNEQFF.

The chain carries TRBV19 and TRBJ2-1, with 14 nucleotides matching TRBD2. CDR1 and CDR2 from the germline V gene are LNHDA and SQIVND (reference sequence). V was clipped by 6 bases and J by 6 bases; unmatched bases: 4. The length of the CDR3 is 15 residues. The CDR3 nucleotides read TGTGCCAGTAGCAGACTAGCGGGAGGGCCCAATGAGCAGTTCTTC. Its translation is CASSRLAGGPNEQFF.

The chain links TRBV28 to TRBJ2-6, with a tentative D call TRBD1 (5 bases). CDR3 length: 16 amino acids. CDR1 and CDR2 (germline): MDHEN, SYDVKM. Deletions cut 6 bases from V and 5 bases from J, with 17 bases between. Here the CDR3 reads CASRRQTPGRANVLTF. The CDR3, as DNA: TGTGCCAGCAGACGACAGACCCCCGGCAGGGCCAACGTCCTGACTTTC.

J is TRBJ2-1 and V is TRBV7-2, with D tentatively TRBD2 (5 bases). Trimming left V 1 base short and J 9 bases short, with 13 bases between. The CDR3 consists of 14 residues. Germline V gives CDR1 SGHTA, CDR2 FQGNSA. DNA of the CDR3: TGTGCCAGCAGCTTAGGGCTAGCTTTTCCTGAGCAGTTCTTC. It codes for CASSLGLAFPEQFF.